The clone carrying this T cell receptor (beta chain) was found a few times. Its specificity is not known. Primers for the PCR totalled 60 Vbeta and 13 Jbeta. Repertoires were generated with immunoSEQ multiplex PCR, while TCRdb's copy carries only in-frame clones and drops some. Here the sample spans some 150,000 clones, about four fifths being singletons. CDR1 and CDR2 (germline): SNHLY, FYNNEI. The CDR3 loop spans 13 amino acids. The V end lost 7 bases, the J end lost 5 bases, and 12 bases lay between the germline ends. The sample comes from a study of cytomegalovirus exposure and HLA in healthy donors. Broader study findings: Among immune exposure information, only CMV serostatus was available. V- and J-gene trimming in TCR beta was tied to a missense DCLRE1C variant by an analysis performed later. TCR beta chains associated with HLA were, in a later analysis, more clonally expanded than equally common others. Further analysis was carried out later, and it showed several of the most significant clusters appearing linked to common viral pathogens.

The clonotype originates from a woman aged 25 to 39 in good health and CMV-seropositive. This sequence joins TRBV2 and TRBJ2-1; weak D call: TRBD1 (5 bases). The sample was PBMCs. CDR3 amino acids: CASIGARNNEQFF. CDR3 DNA: TGTGCCAGCATTGGGGCAAGGAACAATGAGCAGTTCTTC. The variable domain in full, completed from reference TRBV2 and TRBJ2-1, reads EPEVTQTPSHQVTQMGQEVILRCVPISNHLYFYWYRQILGQKVEFLVSFYNNEISEKSEIFDDQFSVERPDGSNFTLKIRSTKLEDSAMYFCASIGARNNEQFFGPGTRLTVL.